What follows describes a single T cell receptor beta chain. Its antigen is currently unknown. The data stem from a study of T-cell memory formation after mild COVID-19. The study's findings and limits: The appearance of some responding clones in pre-infection memory suggested that cross-reactive memory joined.

Using constant-segment primers, 5'RACE produced TCR alpha and TCR beta cDNA libraries carrying sample barcodes and UMIs. TCRdb reprocessed the 5' RACE reads via MiXCR and lists one record per CDR3 protein. Among about 190,000 distinct CDR3 sequences listed, about 20% were seen once. Germline-derived CDR1 and CDR2 are MNHEY and SVGEGT. The junction had 6 bases not matched to a gene; V was cut back by 7 bases and J by 4 bases. CDR3 length: 14 residues. The chain recombines TRBV6-2 or TRBV6-3 with TRBJ2-3, with 9 bases that match TRBD2. The receptor was derived from an adult woman who had mild COVID-19 (a few samples of this study predate the infection). Cell type and time point are not known. The sample taken for sequencing was PBMCs or a T cell subset sorted from them (not recorded which). CDR3 nucleotides: TGTGCCAGCACCTTAGCGGGAGCTGCAGATACGCAGTATTTT. It specifies CASTLAGAADTQYF.